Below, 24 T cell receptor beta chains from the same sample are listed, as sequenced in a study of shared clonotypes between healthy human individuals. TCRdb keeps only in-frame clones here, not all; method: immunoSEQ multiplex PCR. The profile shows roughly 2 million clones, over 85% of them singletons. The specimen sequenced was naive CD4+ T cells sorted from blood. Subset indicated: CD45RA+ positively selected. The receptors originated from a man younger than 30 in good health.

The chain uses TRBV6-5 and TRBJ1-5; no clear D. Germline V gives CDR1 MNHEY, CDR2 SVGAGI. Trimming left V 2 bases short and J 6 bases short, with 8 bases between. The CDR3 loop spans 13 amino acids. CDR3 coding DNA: TGTGCCAGCAGTTACATTCGGGGTCAGCCCCAGCATTTT. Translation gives CASSYIRGQPQHF.

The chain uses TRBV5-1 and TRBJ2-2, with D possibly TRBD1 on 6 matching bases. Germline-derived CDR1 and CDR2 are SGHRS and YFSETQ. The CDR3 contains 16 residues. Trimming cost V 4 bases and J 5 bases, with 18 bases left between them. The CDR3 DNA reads TGCGCCAGCAGCCAGGTCAGGGGCAGTCCAACCGGGGAGCTGTTTTTT. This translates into CASSQVRGSPTGELFF.

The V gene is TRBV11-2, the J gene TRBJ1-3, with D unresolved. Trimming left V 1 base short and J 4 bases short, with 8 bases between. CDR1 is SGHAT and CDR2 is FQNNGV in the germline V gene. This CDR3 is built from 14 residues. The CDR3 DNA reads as TGTGCCAGCAGCTTAGTTCAAGGAGGAAACACCATATATTTT. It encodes CASSLVQGGNTIYF.

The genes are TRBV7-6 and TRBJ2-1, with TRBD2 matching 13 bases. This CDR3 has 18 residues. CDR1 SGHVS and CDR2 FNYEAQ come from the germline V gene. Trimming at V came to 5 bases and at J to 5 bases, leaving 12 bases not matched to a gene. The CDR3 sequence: CASSTTGLAGVWHNEQFF. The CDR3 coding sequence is TGTGCCAGCAGCACCACCGGACTAGCGGGAGTCTGGCACAATGAGCAGTTCTTC.

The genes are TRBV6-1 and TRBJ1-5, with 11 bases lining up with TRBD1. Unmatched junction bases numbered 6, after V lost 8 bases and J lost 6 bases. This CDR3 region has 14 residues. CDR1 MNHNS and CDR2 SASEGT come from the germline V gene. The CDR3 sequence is CASRGQGAIQPQHF. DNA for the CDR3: TGTGCCAGCCGTGGACAGGGGGCTATTCAGCCCCAGCATTTT.

CDR3 coding DNA: TGTGCCAGCTCACCATCACGGGGGCCGAACACTGAAGCTTTCTTT. Its translation is CASSPSRGPNTEAFF. This chain links TRBV18 with TRBJ1-1, with D perhaps TRBD1 (6 bases). Germline CDR1 KGHSH, CDR2 LQKENI. V lost 2 bases and J lost 1, with 11 bases in between. The CDR3 length is 15 residues.

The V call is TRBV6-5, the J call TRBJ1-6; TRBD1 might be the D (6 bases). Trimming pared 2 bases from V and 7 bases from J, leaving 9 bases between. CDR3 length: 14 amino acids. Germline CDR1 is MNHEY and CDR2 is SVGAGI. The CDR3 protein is CASSYGQPNSPLHF. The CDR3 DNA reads TGTGCCAGCAGTTACGGACAGCCAAATTCACCCCTCCACTTT.

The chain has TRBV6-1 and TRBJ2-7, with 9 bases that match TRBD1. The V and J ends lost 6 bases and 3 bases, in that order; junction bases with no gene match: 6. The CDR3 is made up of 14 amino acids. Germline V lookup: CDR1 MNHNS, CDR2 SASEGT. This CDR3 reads CASRVGTGNYEQYF. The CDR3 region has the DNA TGTGCCAGCAGGGTGGGGACAGGGAACTACGAGCAGTACTTC.

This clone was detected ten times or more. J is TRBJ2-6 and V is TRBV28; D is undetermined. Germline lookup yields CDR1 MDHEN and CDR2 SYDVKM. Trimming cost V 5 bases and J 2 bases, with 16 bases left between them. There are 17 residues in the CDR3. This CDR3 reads CASSKQGFTTGANVLTF. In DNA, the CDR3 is TGTGCCAGCAGTAAACAAGGGTTTACGACTGGGGCCAACGTCCTGACTTTC.

This CDR3 is CASSTTGLTGYEQYF. CDR3 in DNA: TGTGCCAGCAGTACTACAGGGTTAACGGGCTACGAGCAGTACTTC. The J gene is TRBJ2-7, the V gene TRBV6-5, with a tentative D call TRBD1 (6 bases). CDR3 size: 15 residues. The V end was cut by 5 bases, the J end by 3 bases, with 17 bases between. CDR1 and CDR2 (germline): MNHEY, SVGAGI.

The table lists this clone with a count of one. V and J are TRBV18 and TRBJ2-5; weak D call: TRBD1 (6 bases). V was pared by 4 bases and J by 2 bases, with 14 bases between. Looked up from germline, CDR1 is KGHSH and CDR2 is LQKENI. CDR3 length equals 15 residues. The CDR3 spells CASSQGGRIQETQYF. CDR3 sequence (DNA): TGTGCCAGCTCACAAGGGGGACGGATACAAGAGACCCAGTACTTC.

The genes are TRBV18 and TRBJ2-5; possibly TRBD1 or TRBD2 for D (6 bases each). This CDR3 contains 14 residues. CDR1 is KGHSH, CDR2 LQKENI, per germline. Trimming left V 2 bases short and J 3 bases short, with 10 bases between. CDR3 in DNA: TGTGCCAGCTCACCAAGGAGGGGGGAAGAGACCCAGTACTTC. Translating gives CASSPRRGEETQYF.

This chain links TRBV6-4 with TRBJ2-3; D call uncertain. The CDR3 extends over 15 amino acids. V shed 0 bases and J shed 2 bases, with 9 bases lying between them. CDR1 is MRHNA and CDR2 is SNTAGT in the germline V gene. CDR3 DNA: TGTGCCAGCAGTGACTCAGGCCGTTCCACAGATACGCAGTATTTT. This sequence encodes CASSDSGRSTDTQYF.

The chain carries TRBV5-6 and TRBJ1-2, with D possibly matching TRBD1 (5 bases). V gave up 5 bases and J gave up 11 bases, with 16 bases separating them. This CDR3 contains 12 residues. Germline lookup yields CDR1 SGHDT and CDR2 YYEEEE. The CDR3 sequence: CASSRDRQLYTF. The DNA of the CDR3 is TGTGCCAGCAGTAGGGACCGCCAGTTATACACCTTC.

CDR3 in DNA: TGTGCCAGCAGTGAACTGGACCCGGCAACTAATGAAAAACTGTTTTTT. This codes for CASSELDPATNEKLFF. The chain carries TRBV6-1 and TRBJ1-4; D remains ambiguous. Germline-derived CDR1 and CDR2 are MNHNS and SASEGT. The V end lost 2 bases, the J end lost 0 bases, and 10 bases lay between the germline ends. CDR3 size: 16 residues.

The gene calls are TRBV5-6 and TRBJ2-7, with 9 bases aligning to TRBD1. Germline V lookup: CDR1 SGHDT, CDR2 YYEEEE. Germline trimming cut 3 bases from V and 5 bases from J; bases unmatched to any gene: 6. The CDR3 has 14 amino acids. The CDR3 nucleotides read TGTGCCAGCAGCTCCGGGACAGGGTACCACGAGCAGTACTTC. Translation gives CASSSGTGYHEQYF.

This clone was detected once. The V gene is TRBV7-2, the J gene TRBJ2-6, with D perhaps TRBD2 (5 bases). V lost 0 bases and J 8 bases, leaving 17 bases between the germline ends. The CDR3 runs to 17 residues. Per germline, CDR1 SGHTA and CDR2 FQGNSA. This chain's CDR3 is CASSLARSGKIPNVLTF. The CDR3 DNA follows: TGTGCCAGCAGCTTAGCGCGATCGGGAAAAATTCCCAACGTCCTGACTTTC.

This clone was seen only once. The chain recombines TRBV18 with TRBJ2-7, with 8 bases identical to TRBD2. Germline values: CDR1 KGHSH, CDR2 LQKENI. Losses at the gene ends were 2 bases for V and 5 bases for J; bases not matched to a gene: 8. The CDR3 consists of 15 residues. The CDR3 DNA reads TGTGCCAGCTCACCATCGGTAGCGGGACCGAACGAGCAGTACTTC. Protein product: CASSPSVAGPNEQYF.

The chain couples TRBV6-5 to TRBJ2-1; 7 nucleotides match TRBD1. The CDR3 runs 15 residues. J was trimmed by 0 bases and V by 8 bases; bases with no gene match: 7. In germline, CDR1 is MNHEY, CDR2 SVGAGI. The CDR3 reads CASFHRGGSYNEQFF. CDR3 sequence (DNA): TGTGCCAGCTTTCACAGGGGTGGCTCCTACAATGAGCAGTTCTTC.

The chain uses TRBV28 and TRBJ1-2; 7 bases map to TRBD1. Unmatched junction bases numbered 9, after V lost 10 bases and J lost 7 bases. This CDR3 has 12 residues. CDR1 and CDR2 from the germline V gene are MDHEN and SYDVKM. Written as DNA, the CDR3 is TGTGCCAACCAGGACCAGGGGGGTGGCTACACCTTC. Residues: CANQDQGGGYTF.

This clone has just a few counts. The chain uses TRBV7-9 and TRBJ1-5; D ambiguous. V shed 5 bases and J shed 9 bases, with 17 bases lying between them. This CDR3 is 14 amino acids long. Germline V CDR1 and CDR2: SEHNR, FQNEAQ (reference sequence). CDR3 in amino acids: CASSEDLPGWPQHF. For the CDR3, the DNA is TGTGCCAGCAGCGAGGACTTACCAGGATGGCCCCAGCATTTT.

CDR3 sequence reads: CASSLSGAGSPLHF. The CDR3 DNA follows: TGTGCCAGCAGTTTATCTGGGGCGGGTTCACCCCTCCACTTT. The chain employs TRBV27 and TRBJ1-6; D might be TRBD1 (5 bases). Germline CDR1 is MNHEY and CDR2 is SMNVEV (reference sequence). Trimming pared 0 bases from V and 9 bases from J, leaving 9 bases between. The CDR3 totals 14 residues.

The CDR3 region is CASSLERGNYGYTF. CDR3 bases: TGTGCCAGCAGTCTTGAAAGGGGGAACTATGGCTACACCTTC. The rearrangement joins TRBV2 to TRBJ1-2, with a weak D call TRBD1 (6 bases). V lost 5 bases, J lost 2 bases, and 12 bases lay in between. The CDR3 sequence is 14 residues long. Germline V gene lookup returns CDR1 SNHLY and CDR2 FYNNEI. Full variable domain (remainder filled in from reference TRBV2 and TRBJ1-2): EPEVTQTPSHQVTQMGQEVILRCVPISNHLYFYWYRQILGQKVEFLVSFYNNEISEKSEIFDDQFSVERPDGSNFTLKIRSTKLEDSAMYFCASSLERGNYGYTFGSGTRLTVV.

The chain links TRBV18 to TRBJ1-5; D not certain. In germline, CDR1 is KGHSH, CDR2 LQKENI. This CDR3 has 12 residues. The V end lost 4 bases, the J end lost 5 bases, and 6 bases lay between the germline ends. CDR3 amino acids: CASSLFDQPQHF. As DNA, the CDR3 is TGTGCCAGCTCACTATTCGATCAGCCCCAGCATTTT.